What follows are 7 T cell receptor beta chains derived from one specimen sequenced in a study of OX40 agonist ivuxolimab in advanced cancers. The protocol was immunoSEQ multiplex PCR, while the TCRdb copy is restricted to in-frame clones and leaves out a portion. In the table there are about 58,000 clones, just over 85% of which are singletons. Sequences were derived from CD4+ or CD8+ T cells sorted from blood, sampled in a trial of the OX40 agonist ivuxolimab. The receptors come from an adult with an advanced solid tumor such as melanoma, head and neck, liver or kidney cancer.

This chain uses TRBV18 with TRBJ1-5; 10 bases fit TRBD1. The CDR3 has 18 residues. Trimming took 0 bases from V and 0 from J; bases not matched to a gene: 5. The germline CDR1 and CDR2 sequences are KGHSH and LQKENI. CDR3 nucleotide sequence: TGTGCCAGCTCACCACCGGGACAGGGGACCTATAGCAATCAGCCCCAGCATTTT. This encodes CASSPPGQGTYSNQPQHF. The entire variable domain, with the rest obtained from reference TRBV18 and TRBJ1-5, is as follows: NAGVMQNPRHLVRRRGQEARLRCSPMKGHSHVYWYRQLPEEGLKFMVYLQKENIIDESGMPKERFSAEFPKEGPSILRIQQVVRGDSAAYFCASSPPGQGTYSNQPQHFGDGTRLSIL.

V and J are TRBV19 and TRBJ1-6; D remains unclear. The V gene's germline CDR1 is LNHDA and CDR2 SQIVND (reference sequence). Trimming took off 6 bases at V and 7 bases at J, with 10 bases between the two ends. The CDR3 has 13 residues. The CDR3 sequence: CASSDTWNSPLHF. CDR3 coding DNA: TGTGCCAGTAGCGATACTTGGAATTCACCCCTCCACTTT.

The V and J genes are TRBV5-1 and TRBJ2-7; 9 bases line up with TRBD2. With V trimmed by 7 bases and J by 0 bases, 5 bases remained unmatched. The germline V gene has CDR1 SGHRS and CDR2 YFSETQ. This CDR3 spans 14 amino acids. CDR3 DNA sequence: TGCGCCAGCCGTAGCGGGGGAAACTCCTACGAGCAGTACTTC. Residues: CASRSGGNSYEQYF.

The gene calls are TRBV11-3 and TRBJ2-5; D tentatively reads TRBD1 or TRBD2 (5 bases each). This CDR3 has 14 residues. The ends were cut back, 1 base at V and 3 bases at J, with 9 bases in the middle. Germline-derived CDR1 and CDR2 are SGHNT and YENEEA. CDR3 in amino acids: CASSLAGTKETQYF. CDR3 nucleotide sequence: TGTGCCAGCAGCTTAGCAGGGACGAAAGAGACCCAGTACTTC.

V is TRBV27 and J is TRBJ1-5; unclear D gene. Germline V gives CDR1 MNHEY, CDR2 SMNVEV (reference sequence). CDR3 length equals 16 residues. Trimming cost V 5 bases and J 3 bases, with 17 bases left between them. CDR3 coding DNA: TGTGCCAGCAGTCCCCTGACCCACCGGTACAATCAGCCCCAGCATTTT. Residues: CASSPLTHRYNQPQHF.

The chain employs TRBV11-2 and TRBJ2-7; D ambiguous. V dropped 4 bases and J dropped 5 bases, with 12 bases sitting between them. Per germline, CDR1 SGHAT and CDR2 FQNNGV. CDR3 length equals 13 residues. The CDR3 region has the DNA TGTGCCAGCAGCTCCAGGCGAGACGACGAGCAGTACTTC. This gives the protein CASSSRRDDEQYF.

The rearrangement joins TRBV7-8 to TRBJ1-6; TRBD1 aligns across 10 bases. Germline CDR1 is SGHVS and CDR2 is FQNEAQ. After removal of 4 bases from V and 9 bases from J, the junction contained 6 bases not matched to a gene. This CDR3 has 15 residues. The CDR3 DNA follows: TGTGCCAGCAGCTCCGGGACAGGGGATAGTTCACCCCTCCACTTT. Amino acids: CASSSGTGDSSPLHF.